The 17 T cell receptor beta chains below come from one sample, sequenced in a study of shared clonotypes between healthy human individuals. Libraries were prepared by immunoSEQ multiplex PCR; TCRdb keeps only in-frame clonotypes and omits some of them. Here the sample spans a few hundred thousand clones, around 80% being singletons. The sequenced material came from PBMCs. These receptors were taken from a woman in her thirties or forties in good health. Some clones in this sample may be carry-over from other donors' samples.

The CDR3 loop reads CASSLRAGVVTEAFF. For the CDR3, the DNA is TGTGCCAGCAGTTTAAGAGCGGGGGTCGTCACTGAAGCTTTCTTT. The V gene is TRBV28, the J gene TRBJ1-1; D may be TRBD1 (5 bases). The CDR3 runs 15 residues. CDR1 is MDHEN and CDR2 is SYDVKM in the germline V gene. The ends were cut back, 2 bases at V and 4 bases at J, with 14 bases in the middle.

The chain employs TRBV2 and TRBJ2-7; 8 bases are a match to TRBD1. Germline CDR1 reads SNHLY; CDR2 reads FYNNEI. Trimming cost V 10 bases and J 3 bases; bases outside gene matches: 14. CDR3 size: 15 residues. The CDR3 loop is CAILLLGQDFYEQYF. CDR3 DNA: TGTGCCATCCTTCTTTTGGGACAGGACTTCTACGAGCAGTACTTC.

The chain employs TRBV6-1 and TRBJ1-4; D is possibly TRBD1 (6 bases). This CDR3 has 16 residues. CDR1 is MNHNS, CDR2 SASEGT, per germline. Trimming stripped 3 bases from V and 8 bases from J, with 19 bases between. DNA of the CDR3: TGTGCCAGCAGTGATGGGCTACAGGGAAGGGGGGAAAAACTGTTTTTT. Encoded protein: CASSDGLQGRGEKLFF.

V and J are TRBV7-2 and TRBJ2-7; D unresolved. The ends were cut back, 0 bases at V and 7 bases at J, with 13 bases in the middle. CDR3 size: 14 residues. The germline gives CDR1 SGHTA, CDR2 FQGNSA. This CDR3 is CASSLAGPHLEQYF. CDR3 in DNA: TGTGCCAGCAGCTTAGCGGGCCCCCATTTGGAGCAGTACTTC.

This sequence joins TRBV18 and TRBJ2-7, with TRBD2 matching 13 bases. V gave up 2 bases and J gave up 6 bases; unmatched junction bases: 7. This CDR3 has 16 amino acids. Germline loops: CDR1 KGHSH, CDR2 LQKENI. The CDR3 bases are TGTGCCAGCTCACCATCACTAGCGGGAGGGAGGCTCGAGCAGTACTTC. Translation: CASSPSLAGGRLEQYF.

V gene TRBV7-8 combines with J gene TRBJ2-1; 13 bases are shared with TRBD2. Germline CDR1 reads SGHVS; CDR2 reads FQNEAQ. Losses at the gene ends were 4 bases for V and 9 bases for J; bases not matched to a gene: 6. The CDR3 spans 15 residues. The CDR3 spells CASSSGLAGVFEQFF. In DNA form, the CDR3 reads TGTGCCAGCAGCTCTGGACTAGCGGGAGTTTTTGAGCAGTTCTTC.

The chain is built from TRBV6-4 and TRBJ2-1, with TRBD1 identical over 7 bases. Trimming at V came to 7 bases and at J to 3 bases, leaving 6 bases not matched to a gene. The germline CDR1 and CDR2 sequences are MRHNA and SNTAGT. This CDR3 contains 14 residues. In DNA, the CDR3 is TGTGCCAGCAAGAAGGGGGCCAACTACAATGAGCAGTTCTTC. Its protein product is CASKKGANYNEQFF.

This chain joins TRBV19 and TRBJ2-2, with TRBD2 identical over 10 bases. Germline V gene data show CDR1 as LNHDA and CDR2 as SQIVND (reference sequence). The CDR3 spans 17 residues. The junction had 8 bases not matched to a gene; V was cut back by 3 bases and J by 4 bases. The DNA for the CDR3 is TGTGCCAGTAGTATTGTGGGTAGCGGGAGGTTCACCGGGGAGCTGTTTTTT. As protein: CASSIVGSGRFTGELFF.

A single count supports this clone. V and J are TRBV7-3 and TRBJ2-1, with 11 bases that match TRBD2. This CDR3 is built from 16 residues. Germline CDR1 SGHTA, CDR2 FQGTGA. After removal of 2 bases from V and 4 bases from J, the junction contained 4 bases not matched to a gene. The CDR3 region has the DNA TGTGCCAGCAGCTTATGGGGGACTAGCGGTTACAATGAGCAGTTCTTC. Translation gives CASSLWGTSGYNEQFF.

The chain couples TRBV21-1 to TRBJ2-7; the table's TRBD2 call for D was not verified on the DNA. TRBV21-1 has pseudogene status. The CDR3 has 17 amino acids. CDR3 in DNA: TGTGCCAGCATTAGAGCTATTGGGACTGAATTGACCTACGAGCAGTACTTC. This sequence encodes CASIRAIGTELTYEQYF.

The genes are TRBV11-2 and TRBJ2-1; unclear D gene. Germline values: CDR1 SGHAT, CDR2 FQNNGV. V was pared by 7 bases and J by 7 bases, with 17 bases between. The CDR3 contains 14 residues. The CDR3 region is CASTPNPLYNEQFF. In DNA, the CDR3 is TGTGCCAGCACCCCTAATCCCCTATATAATGAGCAGTTCTTC.

The chain has TRBV5-1 and TRBJ2-5; D is uncertain. The CDR3 covers 12 residues. Germline CDR1 reads SGHRS; CDR2 reads YFSETQ. Trimming shortened V by 4 bases and J by 1 base, and 5 bases separated the two germline ends. Written as DNA, the CDR3 is TGCGCCAGCAGCGCCTTCCAAGAGACCCAGTACTTC. It is translated as CASSAFQETQYF.

The chain employs TRBV28 and TRBJ2-7, with D tentatively TRBD2 (5 bases). CDR1 and CDR2 (germline): MDHEN, SYDVKM. V was trimmed by 4 bases and J by 6 bases, leaving 19 bases between them. CDR3 length equals 15 residues. In DNA form, the CDR3 reads TGTGCCAGCAGTTCCCCCGGTGAGGGTTGGAGCGAGCAGTACTTC. As protein: CASSSPGEGWSEQYF.

A single count supports this clone. This chain links TRBV18 with TRBJ2-3; no reliable D call. The V gene lost 6 bases and the J gene lost 4 bases, with 23 bases spanning the gap. Germline-derived CDR1 and CDR2 are KGHSH and LQKENI. CDR3 length: 17 residues. The chain's CDR3 is CASSAILGQPGADTQYF. The DNA of the CDR3 is TGTGCCAGCTCTGCCATTTTAGGGCAACCAGGTGCAGATACGCAGTATTTT.

The rearrangement joins TRBV6-1 to TRBJ1-3; D remains ambiguous. Germline values: CDR1 MNHNS, CDR2 SASEGT. This CDR3 is built from 14 residues. V was shortened by 6 bases and J by 1 base, with 10 bases between the two germline ends. The CDR3 coding sequence is TGTGCCAGCAGCCGAGGGCATTCTGGAAACACCATATATTTT. Amino acids: CASSRGHSGNTIYF.

This clone came up once. The chain is built from TRBV5-5 and TRBJ1-4; D is perhaps TRBD1 (5 bases). Trimming cost V 4 bases and J 0 bases, with 13 bases left between them. This CDR3 has 16 residues. Germline V CDR1 and CDR2: SGHKS, YYEKEE (reference sequence). CDR3 nucleotides: TGTGCCAGCAGCAAAAACCTCAGGGCAACTAATGAAAAACTGTTTTTT. The encoded protein is CASSKNLRATNEKLFF.

The chain is built from TRBV10-3 and TRBJ2-7; D possibly corresponds to TRBD1 (6 bases). Looked up from germline, CDR1 is ENHRY and CDR2 is SYGVKD. V was pared by 6 bases and J by 2 bases, with 11 bases between. This CDR3 is built from 13 residues. In DNA, the CDR3 is TGTGCCATCAGGCAGGGGATCGCCTACGAGCAGTACTTC. Translating it yields CAIRQGIAYEQYF.